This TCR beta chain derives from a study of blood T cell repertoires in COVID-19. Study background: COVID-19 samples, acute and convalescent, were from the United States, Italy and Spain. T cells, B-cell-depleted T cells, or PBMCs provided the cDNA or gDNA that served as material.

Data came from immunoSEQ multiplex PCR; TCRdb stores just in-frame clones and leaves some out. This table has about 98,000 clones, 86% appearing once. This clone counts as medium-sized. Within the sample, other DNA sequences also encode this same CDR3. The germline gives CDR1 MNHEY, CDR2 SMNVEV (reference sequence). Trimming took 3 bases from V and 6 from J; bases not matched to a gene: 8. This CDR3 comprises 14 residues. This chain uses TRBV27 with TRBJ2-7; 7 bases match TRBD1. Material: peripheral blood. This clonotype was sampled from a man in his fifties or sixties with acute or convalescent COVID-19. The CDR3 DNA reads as TGTGCCAGCAGTTTGCGACAGGGATTGGGCGAGCAGTACTTC. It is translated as CASSLRQGLGEQYF.